This TCR beta chain stems from a study of cytomegalovirus exposure and HLA in healthy donors. General study points: Earlier analysis found most TCR beta V segments productive about 87% or about 30% of the time. Most sequenced TCRs were rare (though some public TCRs occurred in many donors). TCR beta chains associated with HLA were, in a later analysis, more clonally expanded than equally common others. Cytomegalovirus status was reportedly diagnosed by the classifier with high sensitivity and specificity.

This PCR relied on a set of 60 Vbeta primers and 13 Jbeta primers. Clones were sequenced by immunoSEQ multiplex PCR, and TCRdb holds only the in-frame ones, with some missing. This table holds under 200,000 clones, 77% found once. After removal of 1 base from V and 4 bases from J, the junction contained 2 bases not matched to a gene. Germline loops: CDR1 MGHRA, CDR2 YSYEKL. The CDR3 runs to 14 residues. Turning to this clone: Antigen: not known.

Sequencing was done on a sample of PBMCs. V and J are TRBV4-1 and TRBJ2-3; 7 nucleotides line up with TRBD2. This receptor was identified in a woman aged 40 to 49 in good health and CMV-seropositive. The CDR3 DNA reads as TGCGCCAGCAGCCAAGCCCGGGGGGCAGATACGCAGTATTTT. It yields the protein CASSQARGADTQYF.